This T cell receptor beta chain was retrieved from a study of T-cell memory formation after mild COVID-19. Each CDR3 protein gets one entry after TCRdb re-called the 5' RACE reads with MiXCR. This sample carries a few hundred thousand distinct CDR3 sequences, roughly 24% of them seen once, and the ten largest clones take around 9.5%. The CDR3 has 16 residues. The chain couples TRBV21-1 to TRBJ1-2; the table's TRBD1 call for D was not verified on the DNA. TRBV21-1 is designated a pseudogene. The receptor comes from an adult woman who had mild COVID-19 (a few samples of this study predate the infection). Cell type and time point are not known. The source material was PBMCs or a T cell subset sorted from them (not recorded which). CDR3 protein: CASSGRRILGARGYTF. The DNA for the CDR3 is TGTGCCAGCAGCGGAAGGCGGATCCTGGGGGCGCGGGGCTACACCTTC.